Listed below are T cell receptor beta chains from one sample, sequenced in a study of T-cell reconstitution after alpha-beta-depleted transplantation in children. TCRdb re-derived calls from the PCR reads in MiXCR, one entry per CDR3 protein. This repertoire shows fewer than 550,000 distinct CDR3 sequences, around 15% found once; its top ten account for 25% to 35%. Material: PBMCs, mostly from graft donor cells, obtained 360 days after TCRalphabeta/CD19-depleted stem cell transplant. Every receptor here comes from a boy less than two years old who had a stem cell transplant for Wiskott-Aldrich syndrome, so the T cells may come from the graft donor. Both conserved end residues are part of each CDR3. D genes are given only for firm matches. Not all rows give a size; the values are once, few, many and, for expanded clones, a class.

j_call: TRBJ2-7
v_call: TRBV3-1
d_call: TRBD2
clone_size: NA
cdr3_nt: TGTGCCAGCAGCCAAGATTTAGGGCTAGCGGGAGTGATCTACGAGCAGTACTTC
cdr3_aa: CASSQDLGLAGVIYEQYF

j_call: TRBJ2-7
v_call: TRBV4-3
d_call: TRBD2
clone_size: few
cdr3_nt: TGCGCCAGCAGCCGGTCGACTAGCGGGAGCAGCTACGAGCAGTACTTC
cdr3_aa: CASSRSTSGSSYEQYF

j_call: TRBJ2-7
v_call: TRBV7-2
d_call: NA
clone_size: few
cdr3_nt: TGTGCCAGCAGCCCGCAGTCTGGCGAGCAGTACTTC
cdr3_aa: CASSPQSGEQYF

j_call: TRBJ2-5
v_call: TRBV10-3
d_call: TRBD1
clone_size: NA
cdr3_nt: TGTGCCATCAGATCCGGGACAGTACAAGAGACCCAGTACTTC
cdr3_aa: CAIRSGTVQETQYF

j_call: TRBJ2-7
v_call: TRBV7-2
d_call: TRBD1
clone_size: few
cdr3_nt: TGTGCCAGCAGCTTAAAATCCACCGGACAGGGTTACGAGCAGTACTTC
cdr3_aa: CASSLKSTGQGYEQYF

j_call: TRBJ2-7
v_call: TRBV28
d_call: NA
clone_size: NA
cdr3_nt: TGTGCCAGCAGTTCCCCCGCGACAGGCTCCTACGAGCAGTACTTC
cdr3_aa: CASSSPATGSYEQYF

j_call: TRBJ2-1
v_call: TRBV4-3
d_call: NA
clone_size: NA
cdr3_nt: TGCGCCAGCAGCCAACAGGAGGGTTCCTACAATGAGCAGTTCTTC
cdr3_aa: CASSQQEGSYNEQFF

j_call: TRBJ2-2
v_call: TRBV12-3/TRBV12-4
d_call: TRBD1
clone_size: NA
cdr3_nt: TGTGCCAGCAGGCGGGACAGGATGAGGAGCGGGGAGCTGTTTTTT
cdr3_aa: CASRRDRMRSGELFF

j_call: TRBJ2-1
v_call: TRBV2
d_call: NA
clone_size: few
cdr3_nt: TGTGCCAGCAGTCGAGGCGGAGGGAAATACAATGAGCAGTTCTTC
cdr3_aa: CASSRGGGKYNEQFF

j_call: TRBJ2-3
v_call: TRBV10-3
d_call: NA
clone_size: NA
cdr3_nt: TGTGCCATCAGAGTGGACGGCACCACAGATACGCAGTATTTT
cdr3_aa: CAIRVDGTTDTQYF

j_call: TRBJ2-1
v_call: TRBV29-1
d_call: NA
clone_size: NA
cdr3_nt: TGCAGCGTTTTGCGGCCAGGGCTCCACAATGAGCAGTTCTTC
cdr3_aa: CSVLRPGLHNEQFF

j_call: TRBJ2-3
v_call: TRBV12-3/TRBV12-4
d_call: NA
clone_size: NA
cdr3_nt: TGTGCCAGCAGTCGATCCGGTGGACCCGGGTTCGATACGCAGTATTTT
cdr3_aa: CASSRSGGPGFDTQYF

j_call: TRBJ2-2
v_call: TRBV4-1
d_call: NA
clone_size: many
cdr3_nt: TGCGCCAGCAGCCATTTAAGAGCCGTCGGGGAGCTGTTTTTT
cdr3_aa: CASSHLRAVGELFF

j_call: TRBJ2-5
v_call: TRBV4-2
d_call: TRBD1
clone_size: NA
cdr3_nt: TGTGCCAGCAGCCAAGGGACAGGGAGGGAGACCCAGTACTTC
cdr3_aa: CASSQGTGRETQYF

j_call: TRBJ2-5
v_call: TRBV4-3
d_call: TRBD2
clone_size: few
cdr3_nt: TGCGCCAGCAGCCAAGTTCTAGCGGGGGAGGAGACCCAGTACTTC
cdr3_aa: CASSQVLAGEETQYF

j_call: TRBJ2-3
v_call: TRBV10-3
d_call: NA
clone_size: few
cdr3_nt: TGTGCCATCAGTGAGATTAGCCCAGGAGTCGATACGCAGTATTTT
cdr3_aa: CAISEISPGVDTQYF

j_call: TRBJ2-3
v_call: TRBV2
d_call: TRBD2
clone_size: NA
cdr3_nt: TGTGCCAGCAGTGTGCCCTCTAGCGGTACTAGCACAGATACGCAGTATTTT
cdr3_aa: CASSVPSSGTSTDTQYF

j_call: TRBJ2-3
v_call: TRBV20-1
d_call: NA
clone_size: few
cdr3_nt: TGCAGTGCTAGAGATCCCGAGCGGACTCCTACTAGCACAGATACGCAGTATTTT
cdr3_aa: CSARDPERTPTSTDTQYF

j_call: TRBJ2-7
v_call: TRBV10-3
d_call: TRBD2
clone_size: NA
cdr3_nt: TGTGCCATCAGTGAAGCGGGACCCTCCTACGAGCAGTACTTC
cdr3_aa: CAISEAGPSYEQYF

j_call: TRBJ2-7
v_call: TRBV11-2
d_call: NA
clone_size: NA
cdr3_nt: TGTGCCAGCAGCTTAGCCATCACCTACGAGCAGTACTTC
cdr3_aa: CASSLAITYEQYF

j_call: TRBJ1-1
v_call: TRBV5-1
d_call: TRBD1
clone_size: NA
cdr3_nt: TGCGCCAGCAGCTTGGTAAGGCCACAGGGGTATAGCACTGAAGCTTTCTTT
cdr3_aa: CASSLVRPQGYSTEAFF

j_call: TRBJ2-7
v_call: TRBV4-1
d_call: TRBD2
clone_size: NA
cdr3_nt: TGCGCCAGCAGCCACCAAATGGGGACTAGCGTTCCCTACGAGCAGTACTTC
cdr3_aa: CASSHQMGTSVPYEQYF

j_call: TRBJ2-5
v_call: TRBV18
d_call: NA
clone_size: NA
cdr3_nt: TGTGCCAGCTCACCACGGGCAGGTAGTGAGTCCCAGTACTTC
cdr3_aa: CASSPRAGSESQYF

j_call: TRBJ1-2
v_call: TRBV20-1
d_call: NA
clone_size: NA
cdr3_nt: TGCAGTGCTAGAGAGGAGAACAGTAACTATGGCTACACCTTC
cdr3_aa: CSAREENSNYGYTF

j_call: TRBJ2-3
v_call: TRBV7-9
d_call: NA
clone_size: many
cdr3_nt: TGTGCCAGCAGCTCCCCGATGAATAGCCGAGCCTCGGGTACGCAGTATTTT
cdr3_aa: CASSSPMNSRASGTQYF

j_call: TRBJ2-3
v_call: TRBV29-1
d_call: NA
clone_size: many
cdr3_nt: TGCAGCGTTGGAGGGAGGACCAGCACAGATACGCAGTATTTT
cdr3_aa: CSVGGRTSTDTQYF

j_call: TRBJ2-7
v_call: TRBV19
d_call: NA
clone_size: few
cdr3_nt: TGTGCCAGTAGTATAGCAGGAACTCCTAAGTACGAGCAGTACTTC
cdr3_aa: CASSIAGTPKYEQYF

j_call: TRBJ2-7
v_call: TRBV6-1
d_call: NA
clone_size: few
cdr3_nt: TGTGCCAGCGGCCTCTTAGGGGTACACTCCTACGAGCAGTACTTC
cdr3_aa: CASGLLGVHSYEQYF

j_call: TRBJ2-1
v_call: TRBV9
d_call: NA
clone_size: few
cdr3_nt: TGTGCCAGCAGCCTTTGGGTCTTGAGCTCCTACAATGAGCAGTTCTTC
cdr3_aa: CASSLWVLSSYNEQFF